These 29 T cell receptor beta chains were sequenced from one sample in a study of T-cell reconstitution after alpha-beta-depleted transplantation in children. Preparation of the TCRbeta library involved a method that used unique molecular identifiers. TCRdb itself ran the PCR reads through MiXCR, one entry per CDR3 protein. Among under 450,000 distinct CDR3 sequences listed, roughly 17% were seen once. The sequencing used PBMCs, mostly from graft donor cells, collected 360 days after TCRalphabeta/CD19-depleted stem cell transplant. These receptors came from a boy under two years old who had a stem cell transplant for Wiskott-Aldrich syndrome, so the T cells may come from the graft donor.

This clonotype came up a few times. The J gene is TRBJ2-1, the V gene TRBV20-1, with 13 bases aligning to TRBD2. CDR1 DFQATT and CDR2 SNEGSKA come from the germline V gene (reference sequence). The length of the CDR3 is 17 residues. V dropped 4 bases and J dropped 0; count of bases not matched to a gene: 6. The DNA of the CDR3 is TGCAGTGCTACGGGACTAGCGGGGACTAGCTCCTACAATGAGCAGTTCTTC. Amino acid sequence: CSATGLAGTSSYNEQFF.

The V call is TRBV20-1, the J call TRBJ2-7; 9 bases line up with TRBD2. Germline loops: CDR1 DFQATT, CDR2 SNEGSKA (reference sequence). V dropped 2 bases and J dropped 6; count of bases not matched to a gene: 5. The CDR3 is 13 amino acids. CDR3 sequence reads: CSARRAGGLEQYF. In DNA, the CDR3 is TGCAGTGCTAGAAGAGCGGGAGGTCTCGAGCAGTACTTC.

The CDR3 reads CASSQEGRGGAKNIQYF. In nucleotides, the CDR3 is TGCGCCAGCAGCCAAGAGGGTCGCGGGGGGGCCAAAAACATTCAGTACTTC. The chain carries TRBV4-1 and TRBJ2-4; 8 bases fit TRBD2. This CDR3 comprises 17 residues. Germline CDR1 MGHRA, CDR2 YSYEKL. V was clipped by 0 bases and J by 1 base; unmatched bases: 5.

The rearrangement links TRBV5-1 to TRBJ2-2; D may correspond to TRBD1 or TRBD2 (5 bases each). CDR3 length equals 16 residues. Germline V gene lookup returns CDR1 SGHRS and CDR2 YFSETQ. With 0 bases removed from V and 5 bases from J, the gap between germline ends came to 14 bases. As DNA, the CDR3 is TGCGCCAGCAGCTTGGCCCAGGGACCCCGTACCGGGGAGCTGTTTTTT. Protein sequence: CASSLAQGPRTGELFF. Combining the CDR3 with reference TRBV5-1 and TRBJ2-2 gives the whole variable domain KAGVTQTPRYLIKTRGQQVTLSCSPISGHRSVSWYQQTPGQGLQFLFEYFSETQRNKGNFPGRFSGRQFSNSRSEMNVSTLELGDSALYLCASSLAQGPRTGELFFGEGSRLTVL.

In this sample, this clonotype turned up a few times. The V call is TRBV3-1, the J call TRBJ2-1; TRBD2 matches at 8 bases. V was clipped by 1 base and J by 8 bases; unmatched bases: 10. This CDR3 contains 16 residues. CDR1 and CDR2 (germline): LGHDT, YNNKEL (reference sequence). In DNA form, the CDR3 reads TGTGCCAGCAGCCAAGCCGACGGGAGGGCCAAATATGAGCAGTTCTTC. Amino acid sequence: CASSQADGRAKYEQFF.

The rearrangement joins TRBV19 to TRBJ2-5; D possibly corresponds to TRBD2 (5 bases). The V gene lost 4 bases and the J gene lost 7 bases, with 25 bases spanning the gap. The length of the CDR3 is 17 residues. Germline V CDR1 and CDR2: LNHDA, SQIVND (reference sequence). CDR3 nucleotide sequence: TGTGCCAGTAGTAAAGGGTGGGCTAGGGAGAGCGGCGGGACCCAGTACTTC. Translating gives CASSKGWARESGGTQYF.

J is TRBJ2-2 and V is TRBV6-2 or TRBV6-3; 9 positions match TRBD1. The length of the CDR3 is 15 residues. With 6 bases clipped from V and 7 bases from J, the junction kept 9 bases outside the gene matches. Germline V gene data show CDR1 as MNHEY and CDR2 as SVGEGT. DNA of the CDR3: TGTGCCAGCAGACCTGGGACAGGGATTGGCGGGGAGCTGTTTTTT. Protein: CASRPGTGIGGELFF.

This clonotype came up a few times. This chain joins TRBV7-9 and TRBJ2-2; 8 bases are a match to TRBD1. V gave up 6 bases and J gave up 3 bases; unmatched junction bases: 6. The germline CDR1 and CDR2 sequences are SEHNR and FQNEAQ (reference sequence). This CDR3 spans 15 amino acids. This CDR3 reads CASRQDRVYTGELFF. The CDR3 nucleotides are TGTGCCAGCAGACAGGACAGGGTTTACACCGGGGAGCTGTTTTTT.

This rearrangement joins TRBV18 to TRBJ2-1; D gene ambiguous. V was cut by 3 bases and J by 5 bases, with 8 bases left in between. There are 13 residues in the CDR3. CDR1 and CDR2 (germline): KGHSH, LQKENI. This CDR3 is CASSPPTHNEQFF. CDR3 nucleotides: TGTGCCAGCTCACCCCCCACGCACAATGAGCAGTTCTTC.

This sequence joins TRBV20-1 and TRBJ2-3; no definite D call. The V gene's germline CDR1 is DFQATT and CDR2 SNEGSKA (reference sequence). V gave up 0 bases and J gave up 4 bases, with 8 bases separating them. This CDR3 region has 13 residues. This chain's CDR3 is CSARDTPADTQYF. For the CDR3, the DNA is TGCAGTGCTAGAGATACGCCCGCAGATACGCAGTATTTT.

This clonotype has a handful of counts. This sequence joins TRBV12-3 or TRBV12-4 and TRBJ2-3; 9 positions match TRBD2. V dropped 1 base and J dropped 5; count of bases not matched to a gene: 7. The CDR3 has 16 residues. The CDR3 DNA is TGTGCCAGCAGTTTAGGCCCAGCGGGAGGTTTAGATACGCAGTATTTT. This sequence encodes CASSLGPAGGLDTQYF.

Details on this clonotype: One end of the junction does not line up with germline, which may come from a read error. The chain joins TRBV10-3 to TRBJ2-2; the D gene is possibly TRBD2 (5 bases). Germline-derived CDR1 and CDR2 are ENHRY and SYGVKD. The CDR3 has 14 residues. CDR3 nucleotides: TGTGCCATCAGTGAGTCGTACGACACCGGGGAGCTGTCTTTT. The encoded protein is CAISESYDTGELSF.

The chain recombines TRBV12-3 or TRBV12-4 with TRBJ2-5, with a weak D call TRBD1 (7 bases). This CDR3 is 14 amino acids long. V lost 3 bases, J lost 5 bases, and 13 bases lay in between. The chain's CDR3 is CASSLRRGPETQYF. The CDR3 coding sequence is TGTGCCAGCAGTTTGAGGAGGGGGCCGGAGACCCAGTACTTC.

The V call is TRBV5-6, the J call TRBJ2-7, with D unclear. Trimming removed 0 bases from V and 4 bases from J, with 11 bases in between. Germline V lookup: CDR1 SGHDT, CDR2 YYEEEE. The length of the CDR3 is 14 residues. The CDR3 nucleotides are TGTGCCAGCAGCTTGGGACGGCCTCTATACGAGCAGTACTTC. Translating it yields CASSLGRPLYEQYF.

Regarding this clonotype: The junction departs from the called germline gene at one end, perhaps through a read error. V usage is TRBV20-1 and J usage is TRBJ1-5; D gene uncertain. CDR1 is DFQATT, CDR2 SNEGSKA, per germline (reference sequence). CDR3 length equals 14 residues. CDR3 residues: CSARGLGSNHPQHF. CDR3 DNA sequence: TGCAGTGCTAGAGGGTTGGGATCCAATCACCCCCAGCATTTT.

This clonotype was counted ten times or more. The chain combines TRBV10-3 with TRBJ2-7, with 7 bases matching TRBD2. Trimming removed 2 bases from V and 3 bases from J; junction bases left unmatched: 10. CDR3 length equals 16 residues. Germline CDR1 is ENHRY and CDR2 is SYGVKD. CDR3 loop: CAISEGTLGGGYEQYF. In DNA form, the CDR3 reads TGTGCCATCAGTGAGGGGACGCTGGGGGGGGGCTACGAGCAGTACTTC.

This clonotype was counted between two and nine times. This rearrangement joins TRBV20-1 to TRBJ2-7; TRBD1 matches 10 bases. The CDR3 is 14 amino acids. Germline values: CDR1 DFQATT, CDR2 SNEGSKA (reference sequence). V lost 3 bases and J lost 6; bases outside the gene matches: 8. CDR3 residues: CSARTGTGEVEQYF. The CDR3 DNA reads TGCAGTGCTAGGACCGGGACAGGGGAGGTCGAGCAGTACTTC.

This clonotype was picked up a small number of times. The V gene is TRBV5-1, the J gene TRBJ2-1, with 7 bases that match TRBD2. The germline CDR1 and CDR2 sequences are SGHRS and YFSETQ. CDR3 length equals 17 residues. Germline trimming cut 4 bases from V and 4 bases from J; bases unmatched to any gene: 14. The CDR3 DNA is TGCGCCAGCAGCCTGAACCCCTCTAGCGGAGCTTACAATGAGCAGTTCTTC. Its translation: CASSLNPSSGAYNEQFF.

This clonotype has just a few counts. V and J are TRBV5-1 and TRBJ2-5; 7 nucleotides match TRBD1. V trimming: 0 bases; J trimming: 3 bases; junction bases outside the gene matches: 5. Germline CDR1 is SGHRS and CDR2 is YFSETQ. The CDR3 totals 15 residues. CDR3: CASSLGDREKETQYF. CDR3 sequence (DNA): TGCGCCAGCAGCTTGGGTGACAGGGAAAAAGAGACCCAGTACTTC.

This clonotype was observed a few times. The gene calls are TRBV10-3 and TRBJ2-7; 8 bases agree with TRBD1. The J segment lost 2 bases and the V segment lost 4 bases, leaving 4 bases of the junction unmatched. Germline-derived CDR1 and CDR2 are ENHRY and SYGVKD. The CDR3 covers 14 residues. The CDR3 nucleotides are TGTGCCATCAGTGTAAAACAGGGGGCCTACGAGCAGTACTTC. It codes for CAISVKQGAYEQYF.

In this sample, this clonotype turned up a few times. This rearrangement joins TRBV29-1 to TRBJ1-4, with no clear D. This CDR3 spans 12 amino acids. Germline assignment: CDR1 SQVTM and CDR2 ANQGSEA. The V end was cut by 5 bases, the J end by 4 bases, with 8 bases between. CDR3 in DNA: TGCAGCGTTAGAGTGGATAATGAAAAACTGTTTTTT. Amino acids: CSVRVDNEKLFF.

This chain connects TRBV27 to TRBJ2-2; tentative D call: TRBD2 (6 bases). Germline lookup yields CDR1 MNHEY and CDR2 SMNVEV (reference sequence). The CDR3 is 14 amino acids. V lost 6 bases and J 6 bases, leaving 14 bases between the germline ends. CDR3 DNA: TGTGCCAGCAGGAGGCAGCGGGCGGCCGGGGAGCTGTTTTTT. This codes for CASRRQRAAGELFF.

This clonotype was counted between two and nine times. The gene calls are TRBV27 and TRBJ2-1; D gene unclear. V lost 4 bases and J 2 bases, leaving 9 bases between the germline ends. The CDR3 runs 14 residues. The V gene's germline CDR1 is MNHEY and CDR2 SMNVEV (reference sequence). The CDR3 region has the DNA TGTGCCAGCAGTTACGCCAGCCCCTACAATGAGCAGTTCTTC. Amino acids: CASSYASPYNEQFF.

The V call is TRBV10-3, the J call TRBJ2-2, with D perhaps TRBD2 (6 bases). The germline gives CDR1 ENHRY, CDR2 SYGVKD. V dropped 0 bases and J dropped 5 bases, with 16 bases sitting between them. The CDR3 covers 17 residues. The CDR3 spells CAISESGLFRGTGELFF. In DNA form, the CDR3 reads TGTGCCATCAGTGAGTCCGGACTATTCCGGGGAACCGGGGAGCTGTTTTTT.

The table lists this clonotype with a few counts. This sequence joins TRBV12-3 or TRBV12-4 and TRBJ1-2, with D tentatively TRBD1 (5 bases). The CDR3 is 13 residues long. The V gene lost 0 bases and the J gene lost 7 bases, with 9 bases spanning the gap. The CDR3 bases are TGTGCCAGCAGTTTAGCAGGGGCCCGTGGCTACACCTTC. Amino acids: CASSLAGARGYTF.

CDR3 DNA sequence: TGCGCCAGCAGCTTGGATGGGGGAAGCGCGAACACCGGGGAGCTGTTTTTT. This translates into CASSLDGGSANTGELFF. This chain links TRBV5-1 with TRBJ2-2; the D call may be TRBD1 or TRBD2 (5 bases each). Germline assignment: CDR1 SGHRS and CDR2 YFSETQ. V was pared by 0 bases and J by 0 bases, with 12 bases between. This CDR3 spans 17 amino acids.

The sample holds a few counts of this clonotype. The chain uses TRBV4-1 and TRBJ2-7; TRBD2 aligns across 15 bases. V lost 0 bases, J lost 4 bases, and 4 bases stayed unmatched. The CDR3 runs to 17 residues. Germline V gene lookup returns CDR1 MGHRA and CDR2 YSYEKL. CDR3 nucleotides: TGCGCCAGCAGCCAAGATCCCGGGACTAGCGGGGGGTACGAGCAGTACTTC. Protein: CASSQDPGTSGGYEQYF.

The V call is TRBV18, the J call TRBJ2-1; D call uncertain. CDR3 length: 11 amino acids. Looked up from germline, CDR1 is KGHSH and CDR2 is LQKENI. V was pared by 6 bases and J by 8 bases, with 8 bases between. The CDR3 coding sequence is TGTGCCAGCTCGCCCTATGATGAGCAGTTCTTC. Protein sequence: CASSPYDEQFF.

The CDR3 sequence is CASSRTGRYGYTF. DNA for the CDR3: TGTGCCAGCAGTCGGACAGGGCGCTATGGCTACACCTTC. The gene calls are TRBV12-3 or TRBV12-4 and TRBJ1-2; TRBD1 aligns across 8 bases. V shed 5 bases, J shed 4 bases, and the junction held 3 bases outside the gene matches. This CDR3 has 13 residues.